The source of this TCR beta chain is a study of regulatory T cells in long-lasting Graves disease. The CDR3 totals 16 residues. Trimming took 4 bases from V and 2 from J; bases not matched to a gene: 10. CDR1 is LGHDT and CDR2 is YNNKEL in the germline V gene (reference sequence). The sample's time point: persistent/refractory GD, antithyroid drugs over 5 years with positive TRAb. PBMCs provided the RNA from which the TCR library was made. CDR3 regions were amplified by Arm-PCR using iRepertoire HTBI primers to build TCR beta libraries. TCRdb redid the calling of the multiplex PCR reads with MiXCR, one entry per CDR3 protein. Among 300,000 to 350,000 distinct CDR3 sequences listed, 15% to 20% were seen once.

The receptor's source is a female donor with Graves disease. Sequenced here: peripheral blood mononuclear cells (PBMCs), sampled when the disease was refractory, from a patient treated with antithyroid drugs. The chain has TRBV3-1 and TRBJ2-7; 8 bases are a match to TRBD2. The CDR3 region is CASSPHKRAGAYEQYF. The CDR3 DNA reads as TGTGCCAGCAGCCCCCATAAGAGAGCGGGGGCCTACGAGCAGTACTTC.